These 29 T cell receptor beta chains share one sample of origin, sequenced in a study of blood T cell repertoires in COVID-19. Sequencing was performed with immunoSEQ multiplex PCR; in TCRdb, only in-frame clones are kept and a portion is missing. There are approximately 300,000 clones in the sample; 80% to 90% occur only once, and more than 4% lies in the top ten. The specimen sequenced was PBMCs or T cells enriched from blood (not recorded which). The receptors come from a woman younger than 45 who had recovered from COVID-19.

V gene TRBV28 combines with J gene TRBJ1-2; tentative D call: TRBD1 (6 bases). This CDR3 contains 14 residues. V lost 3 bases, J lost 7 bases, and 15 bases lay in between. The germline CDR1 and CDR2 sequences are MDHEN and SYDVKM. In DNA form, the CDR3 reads TGTGCCAGCAGTTTGCCTGGCCAGGGGCTTGGCTACACCTTC. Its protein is CASSLPGQGLGYTF.

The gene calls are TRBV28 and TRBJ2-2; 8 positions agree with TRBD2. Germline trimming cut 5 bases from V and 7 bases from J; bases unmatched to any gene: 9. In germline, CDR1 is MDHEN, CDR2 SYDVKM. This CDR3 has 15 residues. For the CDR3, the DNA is TGTGCCAGCAGTCCTCATAGCGGGGCCATCGGGGAGCTGTTTTTT. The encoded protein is CASSPHSGAIGELFF.

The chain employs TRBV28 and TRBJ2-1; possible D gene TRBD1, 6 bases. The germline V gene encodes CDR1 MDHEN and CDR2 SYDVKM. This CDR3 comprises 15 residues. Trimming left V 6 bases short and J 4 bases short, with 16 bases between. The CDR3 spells CASRGRTDFYNEQFF. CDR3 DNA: TGTGCCAGCAGGGGCCGGACAGATTTTTACAATGAGCAGTTCTTC.

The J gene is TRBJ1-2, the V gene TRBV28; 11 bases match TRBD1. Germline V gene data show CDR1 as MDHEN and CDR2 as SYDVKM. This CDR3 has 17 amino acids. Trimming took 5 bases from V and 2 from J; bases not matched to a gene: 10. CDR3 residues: CASSPPDWTGGNYGYTF. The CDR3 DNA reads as TGTGCCAGCAGTCCACCCGATTGGACAGGGGGCAACTATGGCTACACCTTC.

CDR3 nucleotides: TGTGCCACGGGGACAGCCTTATACAATGAGCAGTTCTTC. This codes for CATGTALYNEQFF. The chain uses TRBV10-3 and TRBJ2-1, with TRBD1 matching over 7 bases. CDR1 and CDR2 from the germline V gene are ENHRY and SYGVKD. This CDR3 comprises 13 residues. J lost 4 bases, V lost 10 bases, and 7 bases had no gene match.

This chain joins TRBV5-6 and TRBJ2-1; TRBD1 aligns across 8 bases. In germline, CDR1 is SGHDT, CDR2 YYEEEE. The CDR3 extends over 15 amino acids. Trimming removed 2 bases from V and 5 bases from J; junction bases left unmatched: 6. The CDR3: CASSFGQGRNNEQFF. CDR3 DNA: TGTGCCAGCAGCTTCGGACAGGGAAGGAACAATGAGCAGTTCTTC.

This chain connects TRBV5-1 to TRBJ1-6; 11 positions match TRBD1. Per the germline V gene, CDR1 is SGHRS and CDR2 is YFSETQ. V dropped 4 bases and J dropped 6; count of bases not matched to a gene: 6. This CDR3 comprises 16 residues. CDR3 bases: TGCGCCAGCAGCGATAGGGACAGGGGGTTTAATTCACCCCTCCACTTT. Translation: CASSDRDRGFNSPLHF.

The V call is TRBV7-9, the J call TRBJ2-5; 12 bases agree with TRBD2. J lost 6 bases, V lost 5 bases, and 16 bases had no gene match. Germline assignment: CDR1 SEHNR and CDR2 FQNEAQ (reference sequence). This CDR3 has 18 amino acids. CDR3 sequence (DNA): TGTGCCAGCAGCCCAAGACTAGCGGGAGAGATCGGGAAAAAGACCCAGTACTTC. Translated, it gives CASSPRLAGEIGKKTQYF.

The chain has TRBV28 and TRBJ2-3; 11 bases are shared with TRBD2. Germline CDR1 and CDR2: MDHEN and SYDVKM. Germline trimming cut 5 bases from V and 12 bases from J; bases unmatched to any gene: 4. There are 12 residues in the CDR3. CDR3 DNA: TGTGCCAGCAGTCGACTAGCGGGACTACAGTATTTT. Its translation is CASSRLAGLQYF.

CDR3 nucleotides: TGTGCCAGCAGCCCCCCAGGGGGCTACTCTGGAAACACCATATATTTT. Residues: CASSPPGGYSGNTIYF. This chain connects TRBV7-9 to TRBJ1-3, with 8 bases lining up with TRBD1. CDR1 is SEHNR and CDR2 is FQNEAQ in the germline V gene (reference sequence). Losses at the gene ends were 5 bases for V and 0 bases for J; bases not matched to a gene: 6. The CDR3 is 16 residues long.

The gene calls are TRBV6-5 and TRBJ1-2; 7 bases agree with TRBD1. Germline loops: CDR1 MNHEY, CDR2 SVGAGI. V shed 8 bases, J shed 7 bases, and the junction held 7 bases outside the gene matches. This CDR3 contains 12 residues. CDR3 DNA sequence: TGTGCCAGCCGAACAGGGGCTGGTGGCTACACCTTC. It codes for CASRTGAGGYTF.

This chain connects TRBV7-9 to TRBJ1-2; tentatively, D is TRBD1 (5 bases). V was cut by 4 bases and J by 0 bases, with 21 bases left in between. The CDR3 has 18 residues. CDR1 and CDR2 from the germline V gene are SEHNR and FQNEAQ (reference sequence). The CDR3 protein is CASSWPDREQATNYGYTF. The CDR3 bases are TGTGCCAGCAGCTGGCCCGATAGGGAACAGGCAACTAACTATGGCTACACCTTC.

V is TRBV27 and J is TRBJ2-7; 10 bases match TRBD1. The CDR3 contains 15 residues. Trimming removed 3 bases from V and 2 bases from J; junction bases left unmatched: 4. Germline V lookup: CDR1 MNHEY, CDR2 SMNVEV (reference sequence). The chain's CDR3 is CASSFGGQGAYEQYF. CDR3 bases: TGTGCCAGCAGTTTCGGTGGACAGGGGGCCTACGAGCAGTACTTC.

The CDR3 nucleotides are TGCGCCAGCAGACCGACAGGGTCTGAGCAGTTCTTC. This sequence encodes CASRPTGSEQFF. The V gene is TRBV10-2, the J gene TRBJ2-1, with 7 nucleotides matching TRBD1. This CDR3 spans 12 amino acids. With 6 bases clipped from V and 9 bases from J, the junction kept 5 bases outside the gene matches. Germline lookup yields CDR1 WSHSY and CDR2 SAAADI.

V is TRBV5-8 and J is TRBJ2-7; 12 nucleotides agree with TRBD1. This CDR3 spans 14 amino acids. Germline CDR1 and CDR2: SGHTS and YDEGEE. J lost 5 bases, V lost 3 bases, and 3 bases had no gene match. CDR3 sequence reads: CASSWDRGRDEQYF. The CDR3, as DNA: TGTGCCAGCAGCTGGGACAGGGGGCGCGACGAGCAGTACTTC.

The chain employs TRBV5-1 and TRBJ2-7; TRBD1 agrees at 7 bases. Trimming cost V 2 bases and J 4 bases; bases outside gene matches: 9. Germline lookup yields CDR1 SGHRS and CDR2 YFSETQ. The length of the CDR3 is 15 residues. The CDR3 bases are TGCGCCAGCAGCTTAGGTCCAGGGGGATCTTACGAGCAGTACTTC. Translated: CASSLGPGGSYEQYF.

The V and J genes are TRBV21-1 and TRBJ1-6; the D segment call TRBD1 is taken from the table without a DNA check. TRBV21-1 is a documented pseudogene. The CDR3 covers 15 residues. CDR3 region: CASSPKGQLNSPLHF. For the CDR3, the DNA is TGTGCCAGCAGCCCCAAGGGACAGCTGAATTCACCCCTCCACTTT.

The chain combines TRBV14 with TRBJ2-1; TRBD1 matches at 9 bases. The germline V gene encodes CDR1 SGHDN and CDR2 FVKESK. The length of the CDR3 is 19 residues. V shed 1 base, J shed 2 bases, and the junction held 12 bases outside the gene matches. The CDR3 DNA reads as TGTGCCAGCAGCCAAGCAACCTTTCTTAGGACAGGGGCCTACAATGAGCAGTTCTTC. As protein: CASSQATFLRTGAYNEQFF.

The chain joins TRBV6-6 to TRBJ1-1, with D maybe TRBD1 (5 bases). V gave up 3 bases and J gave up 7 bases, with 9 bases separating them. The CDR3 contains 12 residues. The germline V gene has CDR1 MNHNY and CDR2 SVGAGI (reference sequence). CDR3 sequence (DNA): TGTGCCAGCAGTTATAGCAGGGATGAAGCTTTCTTT. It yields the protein CASSYSRDEAFF.

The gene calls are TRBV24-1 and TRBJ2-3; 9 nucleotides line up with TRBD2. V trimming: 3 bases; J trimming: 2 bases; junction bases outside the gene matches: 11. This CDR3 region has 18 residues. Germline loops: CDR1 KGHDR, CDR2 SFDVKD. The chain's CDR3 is CATSDKRVERGVTDTQYF. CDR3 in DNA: TGTGCCACCAGTGATAAGCGGGTGGAGCGGGGGGTCACAGATACGCAGTATTTT.

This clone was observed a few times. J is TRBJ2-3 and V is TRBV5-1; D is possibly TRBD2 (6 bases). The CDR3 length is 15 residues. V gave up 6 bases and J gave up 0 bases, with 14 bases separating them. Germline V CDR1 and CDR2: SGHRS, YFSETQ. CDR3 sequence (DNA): TGCGCCAGCACCGCCGGGCGGGGCAGCACAGATACGCAGTATTTT. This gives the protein CASTAGRGSTDTQYF.

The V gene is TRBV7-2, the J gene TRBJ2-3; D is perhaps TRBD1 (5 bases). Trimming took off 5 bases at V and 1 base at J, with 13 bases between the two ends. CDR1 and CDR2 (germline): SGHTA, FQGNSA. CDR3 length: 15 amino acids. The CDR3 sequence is CASSPRIQGTDTQYF. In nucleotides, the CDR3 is TGTGCCAGCAGCCCGAGGATACAGGGCACAGATACGCAGTATTTT.

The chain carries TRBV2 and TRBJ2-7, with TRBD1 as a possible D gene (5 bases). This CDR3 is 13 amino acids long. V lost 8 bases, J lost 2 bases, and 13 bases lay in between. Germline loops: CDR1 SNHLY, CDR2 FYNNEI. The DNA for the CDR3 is TGTGCCAGCCTAGACAGAGGAGCCTACGAGCAGTACTTC. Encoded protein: CASLDRGAYEQYF.

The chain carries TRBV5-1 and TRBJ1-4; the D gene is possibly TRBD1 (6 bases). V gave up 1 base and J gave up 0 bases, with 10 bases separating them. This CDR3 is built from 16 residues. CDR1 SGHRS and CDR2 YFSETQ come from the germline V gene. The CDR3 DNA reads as TGCGCCAGCAGCTTGTTGGGACATTCAACTAATGAAAAACTGTTTTTT. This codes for CASSLLGHSTNEKLFF.

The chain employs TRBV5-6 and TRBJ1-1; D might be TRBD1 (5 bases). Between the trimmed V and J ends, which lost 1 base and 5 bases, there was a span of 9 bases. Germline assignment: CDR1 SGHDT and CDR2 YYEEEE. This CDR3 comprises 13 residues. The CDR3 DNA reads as TGTGCCAGCAGCTTGACGGGGGGGACTGAAGCTTTCTTT. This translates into CASSLTGGTEAFF.

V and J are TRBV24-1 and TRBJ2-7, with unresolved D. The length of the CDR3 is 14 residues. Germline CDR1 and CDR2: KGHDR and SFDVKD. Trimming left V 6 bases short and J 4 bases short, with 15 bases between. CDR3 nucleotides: TGTGCCACCAGTCCCGCATCGGGTTCGTACGAGCAGTACTTC. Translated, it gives CATSPASGSYEQYF.

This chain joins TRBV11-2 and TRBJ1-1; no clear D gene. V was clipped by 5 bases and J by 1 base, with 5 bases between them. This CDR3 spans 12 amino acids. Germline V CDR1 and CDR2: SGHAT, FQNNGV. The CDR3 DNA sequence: TGTGCCAGCAGCCCAGGGAACACTGAAGCTTTCTTT. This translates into CASSPGNTEAFF.

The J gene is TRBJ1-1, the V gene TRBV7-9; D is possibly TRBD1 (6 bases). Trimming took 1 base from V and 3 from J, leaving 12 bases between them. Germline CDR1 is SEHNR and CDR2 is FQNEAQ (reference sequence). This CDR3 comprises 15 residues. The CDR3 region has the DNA TGTGCCAGCAGCTTAGAGGGAGGGACATACACTGAAGCTTTCTTT. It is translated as CASSLEGGTYTEAFF.

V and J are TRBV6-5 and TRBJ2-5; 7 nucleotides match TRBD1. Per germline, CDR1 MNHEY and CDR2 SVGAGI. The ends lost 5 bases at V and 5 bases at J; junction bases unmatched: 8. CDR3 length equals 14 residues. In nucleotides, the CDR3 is TGTGCCAGCAGTCTTTGGACAGGATCGGAGACCCAGTACTTC. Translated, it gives CASSLWTGSETQYF.